One and the same sample provided the 20 T cell receptor beta chains below, sequenced in a study of monozygotic twins with inflammatory bowel disease. From its re-call of the 5' RACE reads, TCRdb lists each CDR3 protein once, without DNA. The sample is made up of about 210,000 distinct CDR3 sequences, and the top ten hold roughly 7.7% of it. Material for sequencing was blood. These receptors were collected from a human donor with ulcerative colitis or Crohn's disease, or a healthy co-twin of an affected twin (not recorded which).

The chain has TRBV12-3 or TRBV12-4 and TRBJ1-1; TCRdb returns TRBD1, unconfirmable since there is no DNA. CDR3 length: 14 amino acids. This CDR3 is CASSRDRGPTEAFF.

The chain uses TRBV7-9 and TRBJ2-7; no DNA is available, so the TRBD2 call from TCRdb remains unchecked. The length of the CDR3 is 16 residues. CDR1 and CDR2 (germline): SEHNR, FQNEAQ (reference sequence). CDR3 loop: CASSQKSSGRGNEQYF.

The chain joins TRBV18 to TRBJ2-3. The CDR3 is 12 amino acids. Germline V gene lookup returns CDR1 KGHSH and CDR2 LQKENI. The CDR3 loop reads CASSPITDTQYF.

The chain is built from TRBV6-1 and TRBJ2-7; TCRdb designates TRBD1, a call that cannot be tested without DNA. Germline CDR1 and CDR2: MNHNS and SASEGT. The CDR3 spans 13 residues. CDR3 protein: CASRSTGIYEQYF.

The chain links TRBV28 to TRBJ1-2; the D call of TRBD1 rests on TCRdb alone, since no DNA is present to check it. The CDR3 length is 16 residues. Germline CDR1 reads MDHEN; CDR2 reads SYDVKM. The CDR3 is CASSSVIGTGRYGYTF.

The V gene is TRBV30, the J gene TRBJ1-6; the D call from TCRdb, TRBD1, cannot be confirmed without DNA. CDR1 and CDR2 from the germline V gene are GTSNPN and SVGIG (reference sequence). The CDR3 spans 15 residues. The CDR3 protein is CAWSERDRVLSPLHF.

V and J are TRBV12-3 or TRBV12-4 and TRBJ1-2; the TRBD1 assignment by TCRdb is unverifiable without DNA. CDR3 length: 14 amino acids. CDR3 loop: CASSDRGTNYGYTF.

The chain employs TRBV7-9 and TRBJ1-2; lacking DNA, the TRBD1 call made by TCRdb goes unchecked. The CDR3 spans 14 residues. The germline V gene encodes CDR1 SEHNR and CDR2 FQNEAQ (reference sequence). CDR3 protein: CASSSDRGLRGYTF.

The chain couples TRBV2 to TRBJ2-2. Germline CDR1 is SNHLY and CDR2 is FYNNEI. This CDR3 region has 16 residues. CDR3 residues: CASSEALGTNTGELFF. Complete variable domain (other parts from reference TRBV2 and TRBJ2-2): EPEVTQTPSHQVTQMGQEVILRCVPISNHLYFYWYRQILGQKVEFLVSFYNNEISEKSEIFDDQFSVERPDGSNFTLKIRSTKLEDSAMYFCASSEALGTNTGELFFGEGSRLTVL.

This rearrangement joins TRBV4-1 to TRBJ2-3; the D gene TCRdb calls, TRBD2, cannot be checked with no DNA. Germline V CDR1 and CDR2: MGHRA, YSYEKL. CDR3 length: 16 residues. The CDR3 is CASSHEAGAHTDTQYF.

The V gene is TRBV11-2, the J gene TRBJ2-3; the D gene TCRdb calls, TRBD1, cannot be checked with no DNA. This CDR3 has 16 amino acids. CDR1 SGHAT and CDR2 FQNNGV come from the germline V gene. This CDR3 reads CASSFPFPSGTDTQYF.

The V gene is TRBV15, the J gene TRBJ1-2; TCRdb's assignment of TRBD1 cannot be checked, as there is no DNA. Germline CDR1 and CDR2: LNHNV and YYDKDF (reference sequence). The CDR3 sequence is 14 residues long. The CDR3 loop reads CATSRLSLGDGYTF. The entire variable domain, with the rest obtained from reference TRBV15 and TRBJ1-2, is as follows: DAMVIQNPRYQVTQFGKPVTLSCSQTLNHNVMYWYQQKSSQAPKLLFHYYDKDFNNEADTPDNFQSRRPNTSFCFLDIRSPGLGDTAMYLCATSRLSLGDGYTFGSGTRLTVV.

The chain is built from TRBV7-6 and TRBJ2-3; checking the TCRdb D call of TRBD2 is not possible without DNA. CDR1 SGHVS and CDR2 FNYEAQ come from the germline V gene. This CDR3 has 13 residues. The chain's CDR3 is CASAGFLTDTQYF.

The chain is built from TRBV9 and TRBJ2-3; TCRdb indicates TRBD1, and absent DNA this call remains unverified. Germline V lookup: CDR1 SGDLS, CDR2 YYNGEE. This CDR3 has 17 residues. The CDR3 loop is CASSEASGLKGADTQYF.

This chain connects TRBV2 to TRBJ2-7; TCRdb selects TRBD1, and the lack of DNA leaves this call unchecked. Germline V CDR1 and CDR2: SNHLY, FYNNEI. CDR3 length: 14 amino acids. The CDR3 sequence is CASSDRSGADEQYF.

The rearrangement links TRBV7-3 to TRBJ1-2; as DNA is missing, the TRBD1 call by TCRdb cannot be tested. The CDR3 has 14 amino acids. Germline loops: CDR1 SGHTA, CDR2 FQGTGA. The CDR3 sequence is CASSMTGGVDGYTF.

The J gene is TRBJ2-1, the V gene TRBV9; TCRdb reports TRBD2, a call that lacks DNA to check it against. Germline V CDR1 and CDR2: SGDLS, YYNGEE. The CDR3 runs to 14 residues. The CDR3 reads CASSAGASGRAAFF.

This sequence joins TRBV7-9 and TRBJ2-5; the TCRdb D gene call, TRBD2, has no DNA to confirm it. The CDR3 sequence is 14 residues long. Germline CDR1 and CDR2: SEHNR and FQNEAQ (reference sequence). This CDR3 reads CASSFSTSGETQYF.

This chain joins TRBV6-5 and TRBJ2-5. The CDR3 runs to 13 residues. Germline CDR1 MNHEY, CDR2 SVGAGI. The CDR3 loop is CASNNGLSETQYF.

V usage is TRBV12-3 or TRBV12-4 and J usage is TRBJ2-2; checking the TCRdb D call of TRBD1 is not possible without DNA. The CDR3 has 15 amino acids. CDR3 amino acids: CASSWGAGGSGELFF.